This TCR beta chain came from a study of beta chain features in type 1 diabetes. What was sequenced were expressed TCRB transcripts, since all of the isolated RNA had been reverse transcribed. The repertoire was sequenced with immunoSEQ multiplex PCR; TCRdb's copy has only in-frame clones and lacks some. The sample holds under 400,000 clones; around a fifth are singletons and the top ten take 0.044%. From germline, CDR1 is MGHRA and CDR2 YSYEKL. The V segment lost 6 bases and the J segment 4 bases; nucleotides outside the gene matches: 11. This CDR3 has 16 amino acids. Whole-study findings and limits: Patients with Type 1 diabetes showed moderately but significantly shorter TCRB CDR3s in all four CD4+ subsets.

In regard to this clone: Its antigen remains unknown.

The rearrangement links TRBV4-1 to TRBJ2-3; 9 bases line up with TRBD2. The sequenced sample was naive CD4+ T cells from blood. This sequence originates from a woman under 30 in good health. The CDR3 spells CASRPLAGLRPDTQYF. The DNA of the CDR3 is TGCGCCAGCAGACCCCTAGCGGGGTTGCGGCCAGATACGCAGTATTTT.